The 23 T cell receptor beta chains given below trace back to one sample, sequenced in a study of blood T cell repertoires in COVID-19 (dated by TCRdb to about 2020). The library was made by the immunoSEQ multiplex PCR assay. As stored in TCRdb, this immuneACCESS dataset retains in-frame rearrangements with V and J assigned. A fraction of the clones does not appear; measured against another copy, unresolved V genes explain less than half of the discrepancy, and the remainder lacks a known reason. Within this sample are 95,000 to 110,000 clones, with around 89% of them counted one time only. The top ten hold 6.5% to 7% of the sample. The sample was peripheral blood. Receptors originate from a man aged 50-60 years with active or convalescent COVID-19.

This chain joins TRBV6-2 or TRBV6-3 and TRBJ2-1, with 8 bases lining up with TRBD2. This CDR3 is built from 15 residues. Trimming took 0 bases from V and 10 from J; bases not matched to a gene: 8. Germline lookup yields CDR1 MNHEY and CDR2 SVGEGT. The CDR3, as DNA: TGTGCCAGCAGTTACTCGAGCCCCGGGGGGGCAGAGCAGTTCTTC. Translation gives CASSYSSPGGAEQFF.

The rearrangement joins TRBV28 to TRBJ2-7, with 14 bases lining up with TRBD2. Per the germline V gene, CDR1 is MDHEN and CDR2 is SYDVKM. This CDR3 comprises 22 residues. With 3 bases clipped from V and 0 bases from J, the junction kept 19 bases outside the gene matches. Here the CDR3 reads CASSFGSALPGLAGASSYEQYF. DNA for the CDR3: TGTGCCAGCAGTTTCGGTTCAGCCCTACCGGGACTAGCGGGAGCGAGCTCCTACGAGCAGTACTTC. The full variable domain, with the rest looked up from reference TRBV28 and TRBJ2-7, is DVKVTQSSRYLVKRTGEKVFLECVQDMDHENMFWYRQDPGLGLRLIYFSYDVKMKEKGDIPEGYSVSREKKERFSLILESASTNQTSMYLCASSFGSALPGLAGASSYEQYFGPGTRLTVT.

V usage is TRBV27 and J usage is TRBJ1-4; D perhaps matches TRBD1 (5 bases). The CDR3 sequence is 13 residues long. Germline V gives CDR1 MNHEY, CDR2 SMNVEV (reference sequence). Trimming removed 11 bases from V and 14 bases from J, with 24 bases in between. The DNA for the CDR3 is TGTGCCGCATCCGGGACTAGGGGCGGCGAGCTGTTTTTT. Amino acids: CAASGTRGGELFF. Supplemented by reference TRBV27 and TRBJ1-4, the full variable domain reads EAQVTQNPRYLITVTGKKLTVTCSQNMNHEYMSWYRQDPGLGLRQIYYSMNVEVTDKGDVPEGYKVSRKEKRNFPLILESPSPNQTSLYFCAASGTRGGELFFGSGTQLSVL.

The chain carries TRBV19 and TRBJ1-5; 7 nucleotides align to TRBD1. The CDR3 covers 14 residues. The germline V gene has CDR1 LNHDA and CDR2 SQIVND (reference sequence). V dropped 6 bases and J dropped 10; count of bases not matched to a gene: 12. CDR3 amino acids: CASSLGQVWGPQHF. CDR3 in DNA: TGTGCCAGTAGCTTAGGACAGGTTTGGGGCCCCCAGCATTTT.

The CDR3 is CASSPRGLRERGTQYF. CDR3 nucleotides: TGTGCCAGCAGCCCACGGGGACTAAGGGAAAGGGGGACCCAGTACTTC. The J gene is TRBJ2-5, the V gene TRBV5-8; 7 bases fit TRBD2. The germline V gene encodes CDR1 SGHTS and CDR2 YDEGEE. With 4 bases clipped from V and 7 bases from J, the junction kept 16 bases outside the gene matches. The CDR3 length is 16 residues. Together with reference TRBV5-8 and TRBJ2-5, the CDR3 gives the full variable domain: EAGVTQSPTHLIKTRGQQATLRCSPISGHTSVYWYQQALGLGLQFLLWYDEGEERNRGNFPPRFSGRQFPNYSSELNVNALELEDSALYLCASSPRGLRERGTQYFGPGTRLLVL.

The CDR3 sequence: CASSYGEKLFF. CDR3 DNA sequence: TGTGCCAGCAGTTACGGCGAAAAACTGTTTTTT. The rearrangement uses TRBV6-2 or TRBV6-3 and TRBJ1-4; no clear D gene. Trimming left V 2 bases short and J 8 bases short, with 3 bases between. This CDR3 contains 11 residues. Germline CDR1 reads MNHEY; CDR2 reads SVGEGT.

This clone was recorded a few times. This rearrangement joins TRBV3-1 (or the pseudogene TRBV3-2) to TRBJ1-1, with D hard to call. Germline CDR1 LGHDT, CDR2 YNNKEL (reference sequence). This CDR3 comprises 13 residues. The V gene lost 6 bases and the J gene lost 3 bases, with 11 bases spanning the gap. CDR3 DNA sequence: TGTGCCAGCAGGGAGGGCAGTTACACTGAAGCTTTCTTT. Translating it yields CASREGSYTEAFF.

The chain recombines TRBV28 with TRBJ2-1; 7 bases fit TRBD2. The CDR3 spans 16 residues. CDR1 is MDHEN, CDR2 SYDVKM, per germline. The junction had 10 bases not matched to a gene; V was cut back by 5 bases and J by 3 bases. For the CDR3, the DNA is TGTGCCAGCAGTAGGCTGGCGGGAGCTGACTACAATGAGCAGTTCTTC. Its protein product is CASSRLAGADYNEQFF.

This clone showed up just a few times. The CDR3 loop reads CASSLNGIEQETQYF. The CDR3 DNA is TGCGCCAGCAGCTTAAACGGGATCGAGCAAGAGACCCAGTACTTC. V usage is TRBV5-1 and J usage is TRBJ2-5, with D perhaps matching TRBD2 (5 bases). Germline CDR1 is SGHRS and CDR2 is YFSETQ. V was clipped by 2 bases and J by 2 bases, with 13 bases between them. The CDR3 covers 15 residues.

This chain joins TRBV5-1 and TRBJ2-7; 11 bases are shared with TRBD2. The J segment lost 1 base and the V segment lost 5 bases, leaving 14 bases of the junction unmatched. The germline V gene encodes CDR1 SGHRS and CDR2 YFSETQ. This CDR3 region has 18 residues. The CDR3 DNA is TGCGCCAGCAGAGATAGCGGGAGGGGTCCGGTCTGGTCCTACGAGCAGTACTTC. It encodes CASRDSGRGPVWSYEQYF.

The chain couples TRBV19 to TRBJ1-5, with D possibly being TRBD1 (5 bases). The V gene's germline CDR1 is LNHDA and CDR2 SQIVND (reference sequence). Trimming cost V 5 bases and J 2 bases, with 22 bases left between them. The CDR3 runs 18 residues. The DNA of the CDR3 is TGTGCCAGTAGTCCGCCTTTCGGGGGGGGTGATCGCAATCAGCCCCAGCATTTT. Translating it yields CASSPPFGGGDRNQPQHF.

In nucleotides, the CDR3 is TGTGCCAGCAGTTTATACAGTCTTTCAGACAACTATGGCTACACCTTC. Its translation: CASSLYSLSDNYGYTF. The chain uses TRBV28 and TRBJ1-2; the D is unclear. Germline V gives CDR1 MDHEN, CDR2 SYDVKM. V gave up 1 base and J gave up 2 bases, with 14 bases separating them. This CDR3 is built from 16 residues.

This chain links TRBV18 with TRBJ2-7, with TRBD2 identical over 7 bases. The CDR3 length is 16 residues. CDR1 is KGHSH, CDR2 LQKENI, per germline. V lost 2 bases, J lost 7 bases, and 14 bases stayed unmatched. The CDR3 nucleotides read TGTGCCAGCTCACCAGTGGCGGGAGACACTTCGGGGGAGCAGTACTTC. This translates into CASSPVAGDTSGEQYF.

J is TRBJ1-1 and V is TRBV27, with no clear D. With 4 bases removed from V and 1 base from J, the gap between germline ends came to 4 bases. The CDR3 is 12 amino acids. The germline gives CDR1 MNHEY, CDR2 SMNVEV (reference sequence). The CDR3 DNA sequence: TGTGCCAGCAGTTCCGGGAACACTGAAGCTTTCTTT. It encodes CASSSGNTEAFF.

The chain is built from TRBV6-5 and TRBJ1-6; a possible D gene is TRBD1 (5 bases). The CDR3 has 15 residues. Germline V CDR1 and CDR2: MNHEY, SVGAGI. V dropped 2 bases and J dropped 0 bases, with 5 bases sitting between them. CDR3 DNA: TGTGCCAGCAGTTACCAGGGCTCCTATAATTCACCCCTCCACTTT. Its protein is CASSYQGSYNSPLHF.

The genes are TRBV5-1 and TRBJ1-6, with 8 bases aligning to TRBD1. Per germline, CDR1 SGHRS and CDR2 YFSETQ. After removal of 3 bases from V and 10 bases from J, the junction contained 9 bases not matched to a gene. The CDR3 runs to 15 residues. CDR3 sequence: CASSWTGIGRSPLHF. In DNA form, the CDR3 reads TGCGCCAGCAGCTGGACAGGGATAGGTAGATCACCCCTCCACTTT. Combining the CDR3 with reference TRBV5-1 and TRBJ1-6 gives the whole variable domain KAGVTQTPRYLIKTRGQQVTLSCSPISGHRSVSWYQQTPGQGLQFLFEYFSETQRNKGNFPGRFSGRQFSNSRSEMNVSTLELGDSALYLCASSWTGIGRSPLHFGNGTRLTVT.

The rearrangement uses TRBV13 and TRBJ1-6, with D possibly matching TRBD1 (5 bases). V was pared by 5 bases and J by 8 bases, with 16 bases between. The CDR3 is made up of 15 amino acids. The V gene's germline CDR1 is PRHDT and CDR2 FYEKMQ (reference sequence). The CDR3 sequence: CASSLRTARDSPLHF. The CDR3 nucleotides read TGTGCCAGCAGCCTAAGGACCGCCAGGGATTCACCCCTCCACTTT.

This clone has only one observation. The V gene is TRBV5-1, the J gene TRBJ2-7, with a possible D match to TRBD1 (5 bases). Trimming removed 4 bases from V and 12 bases from J, with 14 bases in between. The CDR3 spans 11 residues. Germline-derived CDR1 and CDR2 are SGHRS and YFSETQ. The CDR3 sequence is CASSQGMETYF. Here the CDR3 DNA reads TGCGCCAGCAGCCAGGGTATGGAAACGTACTTC.

This clone was picked up a small number of times. Written as DNA, the CDR3 is TGTGCCTGGAGTTACCTAGGGGAGGGTGACGACACTGAAGCTTTCTTT. Protein product: CAWSYLGEGDDTEAFF. The chain couples TRBV30 to TRBJ1-1, with D possibly matching TRBD1 (5 bases). Germline CDR1 reads GTSNPN; CDR2 reads SVGIG (reference sequence). The V and J ends lost 2 bases and 3 bases respectively, with 19 bases between them. This CDR3 is 16 amino acids long.

This chain joins TRBV4-1 and TRBJ1-5, with 7 positions matching TRBD1. This CDR3 contains 17 residues. The V gene end was trimmed by 4 bases and the J gene end by 7 bases; junction bases not matched to a gene: 16. CDR1 is MGHRA and CDR2 is YSYEKL in the germline V gene. The CDR3 DNA is TGCGCCAGCAGCCTCGCCCCGCCACAGGGGTTGGGACAGCCCCAGCATTTT. Protein sequence: CASSLAPPQGLGQPQHF.

The CDR3 reads CASSTGGRGEQYF. The CDR3 nucleotides read TGTGCCAGCAGTACGGGGGGACGGGGCGAGCAGTACTTC. The J gene is TRBJ2-7, the V gene TRBV6-5; 7 bases agree with TRBD2. There are 13 residues in the CDR3. Per germline, CDR1 MNHEY and CDR2 SVGAGI. Unmatched junction bases numbered 7, after V lost 5 bases and J lost 6 bases.

The chain joins TRBV10-3 to TRBJ2-4; no clear D gene. Trimming removed 3 bases from V and 1 base from J, with 10 bases in between. There are 15 residues in the CDR3. Per the germline V gene, CDR1 is ENHRY and CDR2 is SYGVKD. The CDR3 here is CAISESATAKNIQYF. DNA for the CDR3: TGTGCCATCAGTGAATCAGCGACGGCCAAAAACATTCAGTACTTC.

The chain links TRBV6-5 to TRBJ1-3; D not certain. Trimming took 2 bases from V and 4 from J, leaving 6 bases between them. CDR3 length: 13 residues. CDR1 and CDR2 from the germline V gene are MNHEY and SVGAGI. The CDR3 loop reads CASSYLGGNTIYF. CDR3 DNA: TGTGCCAGCAGTTACCTTGGCGGAAACACCATATATTTT.